The table lists the clone carrying this T cell receptor beta chain with many counts. Indicated time point: patch test 3, about 24 weeks after DPC sensitization. As for treatment: therapeutic diphenylcyclopropenone sensitization with weekly scalp DPC. The authors extracted total RNA from unfractionated whole blood. This sample was included in a study of human T cells and chemical hapten exposure. A single record per CDR3 protein comes from TCRdb applying MiXCR to the RACE reads. The sample includes over 30,000 distinct CDR3 sequences, more than 8% of them seen just once. Trimming shortened V by 4 bases and J by 0 bases, and 12 bases separated the two germline ends. The CDR3 spans 15 residues.

The specimen comprised whole blood, sampled in connection with sensitization to the hapten diphenylcyclopropenone (DPC). This TCR came from a man aged 50 or older with alopecia areata. Some clones in this sample may be carry-over from other donors' samples. The chain has TRBV12-3 or TRBV12-4 and TRBJ1-1; D gene ambiguous. The CDR3 sequence is CASSYGGSMNTEAFF. The DNA of the CDR3 is TGTGCCAGCAGTTACGGCGGATCAATGAACACTGAAGCTTTCTTT.